The TCR beta chain described here comes from a study of T cells after posttransplantation cyclophosphamide. Notes on the study in general: After PTCy, TRB diversity resembled that of CNI/methotrexate controls. Donor-recipient repertoire similarity was low at 1-2 months, rising over year one.

TCRdb keeps only in-frame clones here, not all; method: immunoSEQ multiplex PCR. Among roughly 17,000 clones listed, roughly 80% were seen once. In regard to this clone: What it recognizes is unknown.

Germline lookup yields CDR1 SGHRS and CDR2 YFSETQ. Trimming removed 4 bases from V and 7 bases from J, with 14 bases in between. The CDR3 length is 13 residues. The related graft donor's blood sample was taken on the day of bone marrow donation. This chain joins TRBV5-1 and TRBJ1-1; D possibly corresponds to TRBD1 (6 bases). Sequences were obtained from memory CD4+ T cells sorted from blood. The origin of this receptor is a man under 40 in good health and a related stem cell transplant donor. The CDR3 reads CASSEQGWGEAFF. The CDR3 nucleotides are TGCGCCAGCAGCGAACAGGGCTGGGGTGAAGCTTTCTTT. The variable domain in full, with the rest retrieved from reference TRBV5-1 and TRBJ1-1, is KAGVTQTPRYLIKTRGQQVTLSCSPISGHRSVSWYQQTPGQGLQFLFEYFSETQRNKGNFPGRFSGRQFSNSRSEMNVSTLELGDSALYLCASSEQGWGEAFFGQGTRLTVV.